The 5 T cell receptor beta chains reported below all come from one sample, sequenced in a study of tumor and adjacent non-tumor tissue in lung cancer. The library came from three nested PCR rounds adapted from ARM-PCR protocols. MiXCR, run by TCRdb on the multiplex PCR reads, gives a single entry per CDR3 protein. The sample has 40,000 to 55,000 distinct CDR3 sequences, around three quarters seen once. No cell sorting was done before RNA was extracted from the tissue. The normal lung tissue was taken more than 3 cm from the tumor edge. The sample was distant non-tumor lung tissue. These receptors originate from a woman aged 55-70 years with non-small cell lung cancer.

The J gene is TRBJ2-1, the V gene TRBV29-1, with D tentatively TRBD2 (5 bases). V lost 0 bases, J lost 2 bases, and 14 bases lay in between. The germline gives CDR1 SQVTM, CDR2 ANQGSEA. The CDR3 consists of 16 residues. The CDR3 here is CSVEDILGPTYNEQFF. The DNA of the CDR3 is TGCAGCGTTGAAGACATACTAGGCCCAACCTACAATGAGCAGTTCTTC.

A word on this clonotype: With a much larger clone just one base away, this may be a read error. This chain links TRBV30 with TRBJ2-1; TRBD2 matches 7 bases. CDR1 and CDR2 from the germline V gene are GTSNPN and SVGIG (reference sequence). V was pared by 1 base and J by 13 bases, with 13 bases of the junction left unmatched. The CDR3 is made up of 14 amino acids. The DNA of the CDR3 is TGTGCCTGGAGTGGGCTAACGGGAGGCCGCTATCAGTTCTTC. Translating it yields CAWSGLTGGRYQFF.

This sequence joins TRBV4-1 and TRBJ1-5, with D unclear. Looked up from germline, CDR1 is MGHRA and CDR2 is YSYEKL. V lost 0 bases, J lost 4 bases, and 10 bases lay in between. The CDR3 is 15 amino acids. CDR3 loop: CASSQERYGNQPQHF. The CDR3 nucleotides read TGCGCCAGCAGCCAAGAGCGGTATGGTAATCAGCCCCAGCATTTT.

With respect to this clonotype: Mismatch with germline at one junction end may stem from a read error. J is TRBJ1-5 and V is TRBV20-1, with TRBD1 matching over 7 bases. Germline CDR1 DFQATT, CDR2 SNEGSKA (reference sequence). The CDR3 is 15 residues long. Written as DNA, the CDR3 is TGCAGTGATAGAGACCAGGGGGGCGGAGGGCAGCCCCAGCATTTT. Translated: CSDRDQGGGGQPQHF.

Points on this clonotype: A read error may account for a junction end that differs from germline. CDR3 sequence reads: CASSKYRKVSYNKQFF. For the CDR3, the DNA is TGTGCCAGCAGCAAATATCGGAAGGTGTCCTACAATAAGCAGTTCTTC. The chain employs TRBV14 and TRBJ2-1; D not resolved. The CDR3 consists of 16 residues. Per germline, CDR1 SGHDN and CDR2 FVKESK.